Listed below are T cell receptor beta chains from one sample, sequenced in a study of Tregs in tolerant kidney transplant recipients. Clones were read by immunoSEQ multiplex PCR, and TCRdb kept only the in-frame ones, dropping some. The sample includes hundreds of thousands of clones, approximately 84% of them seen just once. Sequenced input: CD4+ T cells from blood. The source of these receptors is a human donor in good health. Both conserved end residues are part of each CDR3. Each record gives: clone size, V gene, J gene, D gene, CDR3 DNA, CDR3 protein. The D gene is left open where the match is weak. A clone size is listed for some rows: how often the clone was seen (once, few, many), or a class if it is expanded.

abundance: NA; v_gene: TRBV11-3; j_gene: TRBJ2-5; d_gene: TRBD1; CDR3nt: TGTGCCAGCAGTCCCGAAGGGGGCAGGGAGACCCAGTACTTC; CDR3aa: CASSPEGGRETQYF
abundance: few; v_gene: TRBV13; j_gene: TRBJ1-3; d_gene: NA; CDR3nt: TGTGCCAGCAGCTTAGATCCCGCCGGAAACACCATATATTTT; CDR3aa: CASSLDPAGNTIYF
abundance: NA; v_gene: TRBV6-1; j_gene: TRBJ2-7; d_gene: NA; CDR3nt: TGTGCCAGCAGGATTCCAGGGGGAGGCTACGAGCAGTACTTC; CDR3aa: CASRIPGGGYEQYF
abundance: once; v_gene: TRBV25-1; j_gene: TRBJ2-5; d_gene: NA; CDR3nt: TGTGCCAGCAGTGTCCCCGGGGGGCGCCGTGAGACCCAGTACTTC; CDR3aa: CASSVPGGRRETQYF
abundance: few; v_gene: TRBV10-3; j_gene: TRBJ1-4; d_gene: NA; CDR3nt: TGTGCCATCAGTGAGTCGCTTAGTTCGGAAAAACTGTTTTTT; CDR3aa: CAISESLSSEKLFF
abundance: NA; v_gene: TRBV5-1; j_gene: TRBJ1-5; d_gene: NA; CDR3nt: TGCGCCAGCAGCTTGGGGGGAGGTAGTCAGCCCCAGCATTTT; CDR3aa: CASSLGGGSQPQHF
abundance: NA; v_gene: TRBV18; j_gene: TRBJ2-1; d_gene: TRBD2; CDR3nt: TGTGCCAGCTCACACAGGCGAGCGGGAGGGCCAAGCAACGATGAGCAGTTCTTC; CDR3aa: CASSHRRAGGPSNDEQFF
abundance: NA; v_gene: TRBV15; j_gene: TRBJ2-1; d_gene: TRBD2; CDR3nt: TGTGCCACCAGCAGAGGGGGCGCGGGAGTGGTCAATGAGCAGTTCTTC; CDR3aa: CATSRGGAGVVNEQFF
abundance: NA; v_gene: TRBV7-6; j_gene: TRBJ2-1; d_gene: TRBD2; CDR3nt: TGTGCCAGCAGCTTGTGGTTGCGGGGGTCTAGCTCCTACAATGAGCAGTTCTTC; CDR3aa: CASSLWLRGSSSYNEQFF
abundance: NA; v_gene: TRBV2; j_gene: TRBJ1-6; d_gene: NA; CDR3nt: TGTGCCAGCTGGGCAAAGGGCTATTCACCCCTCCACTTT; CDR3aa: CASWAKGYSPLHF
abundance: NA; v_gene: TRBV27; j_gene: TRBJ2-2; d_gene: TRBD2; CDR3nt: TGTGCCAGCAGCCAACTAGCGGGCAACACCGGGGAGCTGTTTTTT; CDR3aa: CASSQLAGNTGELFF
abundance: NA; v_gene: TRBV19; j_gene: TRBJ2-6; d_gene: NA; CDR3nt: TGTGCCAGTACCCCGGGGAGACCGTTCTCTGGGGCCAACGTCCTGACTTTC; CDR3aa: CASTPGRPFSGANVLTF
abundance: NA; v_gene: TRBV11-3; j_gene: TRBJ1-1; d_gene: TRBD1; CDR3nt: TGTGCCAGCAGCACAGGGGGCGGAGAAGCTTTCTTT; CDR3aa: CASSTGGGEAFF
abundance: NA; v_gene: TRBV5-6; j_gene: TRBJ2-5; d_gene: NA; CDR3nt: TGTGCCAGCAGCTTGGCGGGTCTTCAAGAGACCCAGTACTTC; CDR3aa: CASSLAGLQETQYF
abundance: NA; v_gene: TRBV11-1; j_gene: TRBJ2-7; d_gene: NA; CDR3nt: TGTGCCAGCAGCTTAGACCCCGGAGTAGGCTCCTACGAGCAGTACTTC; CDR3aa: CASSLDPGVGSYEQYF
abundance: NA; v_gene: TRBV5-1; j_gene: TRBJ2-3; d_gene: NA; CDR3nt: TGCGCCAGCAGCCTCGGCCTCCGCCGAGATATGCAGTATTTT; CDR3aa: CASSLGLRRDMQYF
abundance: NA; v_gene: TRBV19; j_gene: TRBJ1-5; d_gene: TRBD1; CDR3nt: TGTGCCAGTAGCCAAGACAGGGGCGGATGGCGGCCCCAGCATTTT; CDR3aa: CASSQDRGGWRPQHF
abundance: NA; v_gene: TRBV10-1; j_gene: TRBJ2-7; d_gene: NA; CDR3nt: TGCGCCGGAGGGCAGCTCGACAGGGAACCCCTCTACGAGCAGTACTTC; CDR3aa: CAGGQLDREPLYEQYF
abundance: NA; v_gene: TRBV27; j_gene: TRBJ2-3; d_gene: NA; CDR3nt: TGTGCCAGCAGCCTTGAGCTCAGCACAGATACGCAGTATTTT; CDR3aa: CASSLELSTDTQYF
abundance: NA; v_gene: TRBV10-3; j_gene: TRBJ1-2; d_gene: TRBD1; CDR3nt: TGTGCCATCAGCTACGGGACAGGGGGTCGGAATGGCTACACCTTC; CDR3aa: CAISYGTGGRNGYTF
abundance: NA; v_gene: TRBV11-2; j_gene: TRBJ2-5; d_gene: NA; CDR3nt: TGTGCCAGCAGCCCGGTCGGGGTCAGAGAGACCCAGTACTTC; CDR3aa: CASSPVGVRETQYF
abundance: NA; v_gene: TRBV27; j_gene: TRBJ1-2; d_gene: TRBD1; CDR3nt: TGTGCCAGCAGTTTATTTGCAGGGGGCGGCTCTAACTATGGCTACACCTTC; CDR3aa: CASSLFAGGGSNYGYTF
abundance: once; v_gene: TRBV5-8; j_gene: TRBJ1-5; d_gene: NA; CDR3nt: TGTGCCAGCAGCTTGGATCAGGGGCCGCGGGGCAATCAGCCCCAGCATTTT; CDR3aa: CASSLDQGPRGNQPQHF
abundance: NA; v_gene: TRBV29-1; j_gene: TRBJ2-1; d_gene: NA; CDR3nt: TGCAGCGCCCTGACAGCACACAATGAGCAGTTCTTC; CDR3aa: CSALTAHNEQFF
abundance: NA; v_gene: TRBV10-3; j_gene: TRBJ2-7; d_gene: NA; CDR3nt: TGTGCCATCAGGGCCATCGGGGCCTCCTACGAGCAGTACTTC; CDR3aa: CAIRAIGASYEQYF
abundance: NA; v_gene: TRBV5-1; j_gene: TRBJ2-3; d_gene: NA; CDR3nt: TGCGCCAGCAGCTTGGCAGCCCCCCCCACAGATACGCAGTATTTT; CDR3aa: CASSLAAPPTDTQYF
abundance: NA; v_gene: TRBV6-5; j_gene: TRBJ1-5; d_gene: NA; CDR3nt: TGTGCCAGCAGTGGTTACAGGGTTGGGCAGCCCCAGCATTTT; CDR3aa: CASSGYRVGQPQHF
abundance: NA; v_gene: TRBV4-1; j_gene: TRBJ2-5; d_gene: TRBD2; CDR3nt: TGCGCCAGCAGCCTTCACGGACTAGCGGGGGGAGAGACCCAGTACTTC; CDR3aa: CASSLHGLAGGETQYF
abundance: once; v_gene: TRBV27; j_gene: TRBJ1-1; d_gene: TRBD1; CDR3nt: TGTGCCAGCAGTGTAAGACAGGGAAATCTGAACACTGAAGCTTTCTTT; CDR3aa: CASSVRQGNLNTEAFF
abundance: NA; v_gene: TRBV11-2; j_gene: TRBJ2-7; d_gene: TRBD1; CDR3nt: TGTGCCAGCAGCTTAGAGCCGGGACAGGGCTCCTACGAGCAGTACTTC; CDR3aa: CASSLEPGQGSYEQYF
abundance: NA; v_gene: TRBV19; j_gene: TRBJ1-6; d_gene: NA; CDR3nt: TGTGCCAGTAGTATGGGGGGCACTTATAATTCACCCCTCCACTTT; CDR3aa: CASSMGGTYNSPLHF
abundance: NA; v_gene: TRBV11-2; j_gene: TRBJ2-7; d_gene: NA; CDR3nt: TGTGCCAGCGGGCGCGGGACATACCCCTACGAGCAGTACTTC; CDR3aa: CASGRGTYPYEQYF
abundance: NA; v_gene: TRBV10-3; j_gene: TRBJ1-5; d_gene: NA; CDR3nt: TGTGCCATCAGTCGGGACTCCCCAAGGGGTCAGCCCCAGCATTTT; CDR3aa: CAISRDSPRGQPQHF
abundance: NA; v_gene: TRBV5-1; j_gene: TRBJ1-2; d_gene: NA; CDR3nt: TGCGCCAGCAGCTTGATGGAGGGGGAGAATGGCTACACCTTC; CDR3aa: CASSLMEGENGYTF
abundance: NA; v_gene: TRBV5-5; j_gene: TRBJ1-5; d_gene: NA; CDR3nt: TGTGCCAGCAGCTTGAGGGCAGACAATCAGCCCCAGCATTTT; CDR3aa: CASSLRADNQPQHF
abundance: NA; v_gene: TRBV5-4; j_gene: TRBJ2-1; d_gene: NA; CDR3nt: TGTGCCAGCAGCCCGGGCGGGACTTACAATGAGCAGTTCTTC; CDR3aa: CASSPGGTYNEQFF
abundance: NA; v_gene: TRBV19; j_gene: TRBJ1-1; d_gene: TRBD1; CDR3nt: TGTGCCAGTAGTATCCCCCTGGGACAGGGGGCGAACACTGAAGCTTTCTTT; CDR3aa: CASSIPLGQGANTEAFF
abundance: few; v_gene: TRBV6-1; j_gene: TRBJ1-2; d_gene: TRBD1; CDR3nt: TGTGCCAGCAGTGAACAGGGGGCCCCTAACTATGGCTACACCTTC; CDR3aa: CASSEQGAPNYGYTF
abundance: NA; v_gene: TRBV19; j_gene: TRBJ1-5; d_gene: TRBD1; CDR3nt: TGTGCCAGTAGCCGTGGGTGGACAGGGGATACTCAGCCCCAGCATTTT; CDR3aa: CASSRGWTGDTQPQHF
abundance: NA; v_gene: TRBV7-2; j_gene: TRBJ2-1; d_gene: NA; CDR3nt: TGTGCCAGCAGCTTAAGCCGGACCTTTGAGCAGTTCTTC; CDR3aa: CASSLSRTFEQFF
abundance: NA; v_gene: TRBV10-3; j_gene: TRBJ2-1; d_gene: NA; CDR3nt: TGTGCCATCAGTGAACGGACTGAGGATGAGCAGTTCTTC; CDR3aa: CAISERTEDEQFF
abundance: NA; v_gene: TRBV10-3; j_gene: TRBJ2-7; d_gene: NA; CDR3nt: TGTGCCATCAGTGAGTCGGGGCCCCTTTCCTACGAGCAGTACTTC; CDR3aa: CAISESGPLSYEQYF
abundance: NA; v_gene: TRBV11-1; j_gene: TRBJ1-2; d_gene: TRBD1; CDR3nt: TGTGCCAGCTCTCTGGGACAGATTAACTATGGCTACACCTTC; CDR3aa: CASSLGQINYGYTF
abundance: NA; v_gene: TRBV9; j_gene: TRBJ2-1; d_gene: NA; CDR3nt: TGTGCCAGCAGCGCAGTTGGGAATGAGCAGTTCTTC; CDR3aa: CASSAVGNEQFF
abundance: NA; v_gene: TRBV7-6; j_gene: TRBJ1-2; d_gene: NA; CDR3nt: TGTGCCAGCAGCAACTCCAACTATGGCTACACCTTC; CDR3aa: CASSNSNYGYTF
abundance: NA; v_gene: TRBV10-3; j_gene: TRBJ2-2; d_gene: NA; CDR3nt: TGTGCCATCGCCCGCGGATTCACCGGGGAGCTGTTTTTT; CDR3aa: CAIARGFTGELFF
abundance: NA; v_gene: TRBV30; j_gene: TRBJ2-7; d_gene: NA; CDR3nt: TGTGCCTGGAGTGTAGGGGGGGTATGGTACTTC; CDR3aa: CAWSVGGVWYF
abundance: NA; v_gene: TRBV7-7; j_gene: TRBJ2-5; d_gene: NA; CDR3nt: TGTGCTAGCAGCCCCGGAGGGACCCAGTACTTC; CDR3aa: CASSPGGTQYF
abundance: NA; v_gene: TRBV7-6; j_gene: TRBJ2-3; d_gene: NA; CDR3nt: TGTGCCAGCAGCTTAGGAGGGGCGGCGACAGATACGCAGTATTTT; CDR3aa: CASSLGGAATDTQYF
abundance: NA; v_gene: TRBV7-7; j_gene: TRBJ2-3; d_gene: TRBD1; CDR3nt: TGTGCTAGCAGCTTCGGGACAGCTTACACAGATACGCAGTATTTT; CDR3aa: CASSFGTAYTDTQYF
abundance: NA; v_gene: TRBV18; j_gene: TRBJ2-3; d_gene: NA; CDR3nt: TGTGCCAGCTCACCACCAACCGGGGAGACAGATACGCAGTATTTT; CDR3aa: CASSPPTGETDTQYF
abundance: NA; v_gene: TRBV18; j_gene: TRBJ2-7; d_gene: TRBD1; CDR3nt: TGTGCCAGCTCACCAAGCACAGGGGGCTACGAGCAGTACTTC; CDR3aa: CASSPSTGGYEQYF
abundance: NA; v_gene: TRBV2; j_gene: TRBJ2-1; d_gene: TRBD2; CDR3nt: TGTGCCAGCAGTGTCCAGGGGACTAGCTCCTACAATGAGCAGTTCTTC; CDR3aa: CASSVQGTSSYNEQFF
abundance: NA; v_gene: TRBV7-9; j_gene: TRBJ2-2; d_gene: TRBD2; CDR3nt: TGTGCCAGCAGCGCGATAGCGGGAGGTGGTACCGGGGAGCTGTTTTTT; CDR3aa: CASSAIAGGGTGELFF
abundance: NA; v_gene: TRBV5-1; j_gene: TRBJ2-7; d_gene: NA; CDR3nt: TGCGCCAGCAGGCTACAGGGTGGATCCTACGAGCAGTACTTC; CDR3aa: CASRLQGGSYEQYF
abundance: NA; v_gene: TRBV25-1; j_gene: TRBJ2-5; d_gene: TRBD2; CDR3nt: TGTGCCAGCAGTATCCGACTAGCGGGGGCAGAGACCCAGTACTTC; CDR3aa: CASSIRLAGAETQYF
abundance: NA; v_gene: TRBV4-1; j_gene: TRBJ1-6; d_gene: NA; CDR3nt: TGCGCCAGCAGCCAAGAAAGGGAAAGCTCCTATAATTCACCCCTCCACTTT; CDR3aa: CASSQERESSYNSPLHF